The present T cell receptor beta chain was sequenced within a study of blood T cell repertoires in COVID-19. Clones were sequenced by immunoSEQ multiplex PCR, and TCRdb holds only the in-frame ones, with some missing. Of 150,000 to 200,000 clones detected, around four fifths appear once; the ten largest clones hold 0.8% to 0.95%. The CDR3 is 15 residues long. The J segment lost 5 bases and the V segment lost 6 bases, leaving 11 bases of the junction unmatched. Germline CDR1 is MNHEY and CDR2 is SVGAGI. This sequence originates from a man between 60 and 75 years old with COVID-19, enrolled during active disease. The sample was peripheral blood. This chain joins TRBV6-5 and TRBJ2-7, with TRBD1 matching over 9 bases. Written as DNA, the CDR3 is TGTGCCAGCAGGCAACCGGGACAGGGTATAGACGAGCAGTACTTC. Protein: CASRQPGQGIDEQYF.